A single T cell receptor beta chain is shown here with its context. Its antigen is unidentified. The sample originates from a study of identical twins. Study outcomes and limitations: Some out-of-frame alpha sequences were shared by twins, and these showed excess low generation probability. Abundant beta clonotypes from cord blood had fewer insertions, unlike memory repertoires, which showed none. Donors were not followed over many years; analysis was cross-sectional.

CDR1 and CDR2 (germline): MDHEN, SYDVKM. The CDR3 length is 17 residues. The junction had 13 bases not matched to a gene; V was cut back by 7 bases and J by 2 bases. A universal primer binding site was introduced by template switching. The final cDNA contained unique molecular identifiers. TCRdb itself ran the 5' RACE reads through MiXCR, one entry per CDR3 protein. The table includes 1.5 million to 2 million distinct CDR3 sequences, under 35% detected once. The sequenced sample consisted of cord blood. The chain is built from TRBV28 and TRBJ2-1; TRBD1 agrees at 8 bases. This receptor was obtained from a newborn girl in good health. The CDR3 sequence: CASIQTLGQGPYNEQFF. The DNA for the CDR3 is TGTGCCAGCATCCAAACACTCGGACAGGGCCCCTACAATGAGCAGTTCTTC.